The clone carrying this T cell receptor beta chain has just a few counts. With 6 bases removed from V and 6 bases from J, the gap between germline ends came to 22 bases. The CDR3 is 15 amino acids. From germline, CDR1 is DFQATT and CDR2 SNEGSKA (reference sequence). The data originate from a study of early T cells in non-severe SARS-CoV-2 infection. About the study: Chains stayed unpaired after sequencing of bulk RNA from unsorted whole blood.

MiXCR, run by TCRdb on the 5' RACE reads, gives a single entry per CDR3 protein. Of roughly 120,000 distinct CDR3 sequences in the sample, 14% to 15% were seen once. This receptor was taken from an adult who was a healthcare worker with PCR-confirmed SARS-CoV-2 infection or an uninfected control (not recorded which). Material for sequencing was whole blood. The rearrangement uses TRBV20-1 and TRBJ2-3; D perhaps matches TRBD2 (6 bases). CDR3 sequence reads: CSASSGGALGDTQYF. The CDR3 bases are TGCAGTGCCTCCTCGGGCGGGGCGTTAGGGGATACGCAGTATTTT.